Reported below is one T cell receptor (beta chain). The antigen remains unidentified. V lost 5 bases to trimming and J lost 8 bases; unmatched junction nucleotides: 7. This CDR3 contains 14 residues. Germline V CDR1 and CDR2: SEHNR, FQNEAQ (reference sequence). The data were obtained in a study of T cell responses to AZD1222 COVID-19 vaccine. General observations from the study: Donors were mostly white British, more females; clonal diversity possibly underestimated. Baseline seropositivity characterized only a handful of AZD1222 recipients. Reportedly, nearly half the spike-specific TCRs target unmutated variant regions.

Measured with immunoSEQ multiplex PCR; TCRdb has only the in-frame clones, and not every one. The top ten hold roughly 10% of the sample, which has just under 95,000 clones, just over 85% seen once. V usage is TRBV7-9 and J usage is TRBJ1-4, with TRBD1 matching 8 bases. The sequence derives from an adult in good health. The sample in question was peripheral blood, obtained on day 0 of AZD1222 vaccination. DNA for the CDR3: TGTGCCAGCAGCCAAGGACAGGGAAGAGAAAAACTGTTTTTT. Residues: CASSQGQGREKLFF. Full variable domain (rest looked up from reference TRBV7-9 and TRBJ1-4): DTGVSQNPRHKITKRGQNVTFRCDPISEHNRLYWYRQTLGQGPEFLTYFQNEAQLEKSRLLSDRFSAERPKGSFSTLEIQRTEQGDSAMYLCASSQGQGREKLFFGSGTQLSVL.